The clone carrying this TCR beta chain was observed at least ten times. The source of the sample is a study of T cells after yellow fever vaccination. V was trimmed by 2 bases and J by 12 bases, leaving 15 bases between them. From germline, CDR1 is SGHRS and CDR2 YFSETQ. The CDR3 length is 12 residues. TCRdb redid the calling of the 5' RACE reads with MiXCR, one entry per CDR3 protein. The sample has a few hundred thousand distinct CDR3 sequences, 6.8% seen once. The J gene is TRBJ2-7, the V gene TRBV5-1; D not certain. This specimen was PBMCs, taken about 41 days after the first yellow fever vaccination. This receptor was obtained from a man between 18 and 29 years old who received the YFV17D yellow fever vaccine. The CDR3 here is CASSFSGSEWYF. The CDR3 nucleotides are TGCGCCAGCAGCTTTTCAGGCTCGGAGTGGTACTTC.